These 21 T cell receptor beta chains originate from one sample sequenced in a study of T cells in Graves' hyperthyroidism and ophthalmopathy. RNA transcripts provided the source from which TCR beta CDR3 regions were amplified. The study used the HTBI primer set for a first-round RT-PCR of the TCR CDR3. TCRdb redid the calling of the multiplex PCR reads with MiXCR, one entry per CDR3 protein. The sample carries over 450,000 distinct CDR3 sequences, roughly 15% recorded once. The sequenced material came from blood. Source of these receptors: a woman aged 18-30 years with Graves' ophthalmopathy.

This clonotype was found many times. V gene TRBV28 combines with J gene TRBJ2-1, with TRBD2 matching 10 bases. This CDR3 has 15 residues. With V trimmed by 5 bases and J by 4 bases, 5 bases remained unmatched. From germline, CDR1 is MDHEN and CDR2 SYDVKM. The CDR3 nucleotides are TGTGCCAGCAGTCAGTTGACTAGCGGGTACAATGAGCAGTTCTTC. It encodes CASSQLTSGYNEQFF.

Ten or more counts support this clonotype. The chain recombines TRBV28 with TRBJ2-1, with 7 bases fitting TRBD2. CDR1 and CDR2 from the germline V gene are MDHEN and SYDVKM. V shed 6 bases, J shed 3 bases, and the junction held 8 bases outside the gene matches. The CDR3 spans 15 residues. The CDR3 is CASRGGRESYNEQFF. The CDR3 DNA is TGTGCCAGCAGAGGAGGGCGGGAGAGCTACAATGAGCAGTTCTTC.

This clonotype was recorded at least ten times. The chain joins TRBV18 to TRBJ1-1, with D uncertain. Germline CDR1 and CDR2: KGHSH and LQKENI. The CDR3 has 13 amino acids. V was trimmed by 5 bases and J by 3 bases, leaving 10 bases between them. This CDR3 reads CASSEGVHTEAFF. The CDR3 DNA reads TGTGCCAGCTCAGAAGGTGTGCACACTGAAGCTTTCTTT. The full variable domain, its missing parts supplied by reference TRBV18 and TRBJ1-1, is NAGVMQNPRHLVRRRGQEARLRCSPMKGHSHVYWYRQLPEEGLKFMVYLQKENIIDESGMPKERFSAEFPKEGPSILRIQQVVRGDSAAYFCASSEGVHTEAFFGQGTRLTVV.

This clonotype has only a few counts. The V gene is TRBV12-3 or TRBV12-4, the J gene TRBJ2-7, with TRBD1 matching over 12 bases. V gave up 5 bases and J gave up 1 base; unmatched junction bases: 12. This CDR3 region has 18 residues. CDR3 amino acids: CASSGVGTGGEMSYEQYF. The CDR3 nucleotides read TGTGCCAGCAGTGGGGTTGGGACAGGGGGCGAGATGTCCTACGAGCAGTACTTC.

This clonotype was found many times. V gene TRBV28 combines with J gene TRBJ2-7, with D perhaps TRBD1 or TRBD2 (5 bases each). V was pared by 5 bases and J by 3 bases, with 17 bases between. This CDR3 has 15 residues. The germline gives CDR1 MDHEN, CDR2 SYDVKM. The CDR3 protein is CASSTPGAAVYEQYF. The CDR3 DNA reads as TGTGCCAGCAGTACCCCCGGGGCTGCCGTCTACGAGCAGTACTTC.

The chain couples TRBV7-2 to TRBJ2-3, with 8 bases that match TRBD2. Germline CDR1 SGHTA, CDR2 FQGNSA. The CDR3 spans 16 residues. Trimming cost V 1 base and J 1 base; bases outside gene matches: 4. The CDR3 region has the DNA TGTGCCAGCAGCTTAGGGGGGACTAGTGGCACAGATACGCAGTATTTT. Its translation: CASSLGGTSGTDTQYF.

This clonotype was observed many times. The chain employs TRBV20-1 and TRBJ2-1, with 7 bases lining up with TRBD2. This CDR3 spans 16 amino acids. J lost 4 bases, V lost 5 bases, and 14 bases had no gene match. CDR1 is DFQATT, CDR2 SNEGSKA, per germline (reference sequence). The CDR3 DNA reads TGCAGTGCTGGGGATTCGGAGCGGGGCGTTTACAATGAGCAGTTCTTC. It is translated as CSAGDSERGVYNEQFF.

About this clonotype: Since a much larger clone is just one base distant, this may be a read error. The chain couples TRBV2 to TRBJ2-1; 7 bases map to TRBD1. CDR1 and CDR2 (germline): SNHLY, FYNNEI. The CDR3 is made up of 13 amino acids. The CDR3 loop is CARRQGINNEQSF. The CDR3 DNA sequence: TGTGCCAGACGACAGGGTATAAACAATGAGCAGTCCTTC. Looking up the rest from reference TRBV2 and TRBJ2-1 gives the full variable domain: EPEVTQTPSHQVTQMGQEVILRCVPISNHLYFYWYRQILGQKVEFLVSFYNNEISEKSEIFDDQFSVERPDGSNFTLKIRSTKLEDSAMYFCARRQGINNEQSFGPGTRLTVL.

This clonotype was seen ten or more times. This chain connects TRBV15 to TRBJ1-2; possibly TRBD1 for D (5 bases). Deletions cut 0 bases from V and 8 bases from J, with 13 bases between. The V gene's germline CDR1 is LNHNV and CDR2 YYDKDF (reference sequence). This CDR3 has 14 residues. The CDR3 nucleotides are TGTGCCACCAGCAGAGATTCTGAGGGGTGGGGCTACACCTTC. This sequence encodes CATSRDSEGWGYTF.

This chain joins TRBV12-3 or TRBV12-4 and TRBJ1-2, with D perhaps TRBD1 (5 bases). V was clipped by 1 base and J by 4 bases, with 13 bases between them. The CDR3 has 15 residues. In DNA, the CDR3 is TGTGCCAGCAGTTTAGGTCACAGGCTCCCCTATGGCTACACCTTC. Translating gives CASSLGHRLPYGYTF.

This clonotype was seen ten or more times. V and J are TRBV28 and TRBJ1-1, with D tentatively TRBD1 (6 bases). CDR1 MDHEN and CDR2 SYDVKM come from the germline V gene. The length of the CDR3 is 16 residues. The V and J ends lost 3 bases and 1 base respectively, with 15 bases between them. The CDR3 is CASSFRAGAPNTEAFF. For the CDR3, the DNA is TGTGCCAGCAGTTTTCGGGCGGGGGCTCCGAACACTGAAGCTTTCTTT.

This clonotype was observed at least ten times. CDR3 nucleotides: TGTGCCAGCAGTTGGTACAAACGCACAGATACGCAGTATTTT. As protein: CASSWYKRTDTQYF. The chain has TRBV12-3 or TRBV12-4 and TRBJ2-3, with D uncertain. The CDR3 runs 14 residues. V was clipped by 4 bases and J by 1 base, with 9 bases between them.

This clonotype was counted ten times or more. The rearrangement uses TRBV7-9 and TRBJ1-1; no clear D gene. V was clipped by 5 bases and J by 0 bases, with 10 bases between them. The CDR3 is 14 residues long. Per germline, CDR1 SEHNR and CDR2 FQNEAQ (reference sequence). The CDR3 spells CASSLSWMNTEAFF. The CDR3 nucleotides read TGTGCCAGCAGCCTTTCATGGATGAACACTGAAGCTTTCTTT. The full variable domain, with the rest looked up from reference TRBV7-9 and TRBJ1-1, is DTGVSQNPRHKITKRGQNVTFRCDPISEHNRLYWYRQTLGQGPEFLTYFQNEAQLEKSRLLSDRFSAERPKGSFSTLEIQRTEQGDSAMYLCASSLSWMNTEAFFGQGTRLTVV.

V usage is TRBV5-6 and J usage is TRBJ2-2; 8 bases match TRBD2. V was clipped by 3 bases and J by 4 bases; unmatched bases: 8. Germline V gene data show CDR1 as SGHDT and CDR2 as YYEEEE. This CDR3 spans 16 amino acids. The CDR3 nucleotides are TGTGCCAGCAGCTCCGCGACGGGGGGGCTCACCGGGGAGCTGTTTTTT. This sequence encodes CASSSATGGLTGELFF.

Ten or more counts support this clonotype. The chain combines TRBV6-1 with TRBJ1-2; D possibly corresponds to TRBD1 (5 bases). V shed 3 bases and J shed 6 bases, with 17 bases lying between them. Germline values: CDR1 MNHNS, CDR2 SASEGT. This CDR3 has 15 residues. CDR3 nucleotides: TGTGCCAGCAGTGACCGCCTTTTTAAAGGGGATGGCTACACCTTC. This translates into CASSDRLFKGDGYTF.

In regard to this clonotype: This may be a read error: a much more frequent sequence differs by one nucleotide. This sequence joins TRBV7-9 and TRBJ2-5; D may correspond to TRBD1 or TRBD2 (6 bases each). Between the trimmed V and J ends, which lost 5 bases and 1 base, there was a span of 17 bases. The CDR3 runs 16 residues. The germline V gene has CDR1 SEHNR and CDR2 FQNEAQ (reference sequence). CDR3 in amino acids: CASSPRNGGIQETQYF. CDR3 sequence (DNA): TGTGCCAGCAGCCCACGAAACGGGGGCATCCAAGAGACCCAGTACTTC. Combining the CDR3 with reference TRBV7-9 and TRBJ2-5 gives the whole variable domain DTGVSQNPRHKITKRGQNVTFRCDPISEHNRLYWYRQTLGQGPEFLTYFQNEAQLEKSRLLSDRFSAERPKGSFSTLEIQRTEQGDSAMYLCASSPRNGGIQETQYFGPGTRLLVL.

This chain joins TRBV20-1 and TRBJ1-1; D unresolved. V dropped 3 bases and J dropped 3 bases, with 5 bases sitting between them. This CDR3 is built from 11 residues. Germline loops: CDR1 DFQATT, CDR2 SNEGSKA (reference sequence). In DNA, the CDR3 is TGCAGTGCTAGGGGGTACACTGAAGCTTTCTTT. Its protein product is CSARGYTEAFF.

This clonotype has a count of ten or more. The CDR3 protein is CASSWGRNYEQYF. The CDR3 DNA is TGTGCCAGCAGCTGGGGCAGGAACTACGAGCAGTACTTC. This rearrangement joins TRBV11-2 to TRBJ2-7, with D maybe TRBD1 (5 bases). Between the trimmed V and J ends, which lost 4 bases and 3 bases, there was a span of 10 bases. CDR3 length: 13 residues. Germline V gene lookup returns CDR1 SGHAT and CDR2 FQNNGV.

The V gene is TRBV6-5, the J gene TRBJ2-7; 8 nucleotides match TRBD1. The CDR3 runs 13 residues. Per the germline V gene, CDR1 is MNHEY and CDR2 is SVGAGI. Trimming at V came to 3 bases and at J to 5 bases, leaving 3 bases not matched to a gene. CDR3 coding DNA: TGTGCCAGCAGTTATAAGACAGGGGACGAGCAGTACTTC. Translated, it gives CASSYKTGDEQYF.

At least ten counts were recorded for this clonotype. The chain links TRBV2 to TRBJ2-7, with 8 bases fitting TRBD1. CDR1 SNHLY and CDR2 FYNNEI come from the germline V gene. The CDR3 contains 13 residues. J gave up 5 bases and V 7 bases, and 7 bases lay outside the gene matches. The CDR3 nucleotides read TGTGCCAGCAAACAGGACAGGGCCAACGAGCAGTACTTC. The encoded protein is CASKQDRANEQYF.

This clonotype was detected many times. The rearrangement uses TRBV27 and TRBJ2-1, with a tentative D call TRBD1 (5 bases). Deletions cut 5 bases from V and 4 bases from J, with 9 bases between. Germline V gene sequence: CDR1 MNHEY, CDR2 SMNVEV (reference sequence). The CDR3 covers 13 residues. CDR3 amino acids: CASSVQGYNEQFF. CDR3 sequence (DNA): TGTGCCAGCAGTGTCCAGGGTTACAATGAGCAGTTCTTC.